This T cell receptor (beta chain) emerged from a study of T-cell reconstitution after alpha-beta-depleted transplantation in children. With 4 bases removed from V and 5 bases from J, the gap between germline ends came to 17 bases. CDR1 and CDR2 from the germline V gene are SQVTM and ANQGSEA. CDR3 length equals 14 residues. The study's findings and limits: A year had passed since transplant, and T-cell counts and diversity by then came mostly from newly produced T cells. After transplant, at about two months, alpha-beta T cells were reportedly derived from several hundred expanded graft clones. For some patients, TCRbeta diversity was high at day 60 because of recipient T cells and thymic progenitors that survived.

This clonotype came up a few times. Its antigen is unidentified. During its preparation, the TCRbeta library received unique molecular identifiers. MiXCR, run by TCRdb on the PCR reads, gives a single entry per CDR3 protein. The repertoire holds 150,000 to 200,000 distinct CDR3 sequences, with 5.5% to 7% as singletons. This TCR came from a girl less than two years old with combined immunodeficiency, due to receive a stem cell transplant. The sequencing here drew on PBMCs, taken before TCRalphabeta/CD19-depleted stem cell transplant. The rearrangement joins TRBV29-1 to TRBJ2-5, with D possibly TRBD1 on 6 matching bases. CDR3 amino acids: CSVVGHTGPETQYF. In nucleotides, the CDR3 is TGCAGCGTTGTGGGTCATACAGGGCCGGAGACCCAGTACTTC.